Listed here is a single T cell receptor (beta chain). PCR amplification relied on 60 Vbeta primers (plus 13 Jbeta primers). The repertoire was sequenced with immunoSEQ multiplex PCR; TCRdb's copy has only in-frame clones and lacks some. This table has under 150,000 clones, roughly 80% appearing once. The CDR3 runs to 11 residues. Germline CDR1 MNHNY, CDR2 SVGAGI (reference sequence). Trimming shortened V by 4 bases and J by 4 bases, and 5 bases separated the two germline ends. This record comes from a study of cytomegalovirus exposure and HLA in healthy donors. Study in general: As an earlier analysis found, roughly 170 million T cells yielded about 100 million unique TCR beta sequences.

This sequence originates from a man under 40 in good health and CMV-seronegative. The chain joins TRBV6-6 to TRBJ2-7; D gene uncertain. The specimen sequenced was PBMCs. The CDR3 DNA sequence: TGTGCCAGCAGTTCCCGGTACGAGCAGTACTTC. Protein sequence: CASSSRYEQYF.